This section outlines one T cell receptor (beta chain) sequence together with its context. In the same sample, other DNA sequences code for this CDR3. The length of the CDR3 is 15 residues. In germline, CDR1 is MGHRA, CDR2 YSYEKL. Trimming removed 4 bases from V and 1 base from J; junction bases left unmatched: 5. Produced via immunoSEQ multiplex PCR; TCRdb's table is partial and in-frame only. The table lists 40,000 to 45,000 clones, approximately 86% of them singletons, with about 12% in the top ten. The data were obtained in a study of OX40 agonist ivuxolimab in advanced cancers. The TCR sequence derives from an adult with an advanced solid tumor such as melanoma, head and neck, liver or kidney cancer. This chain links TRBV4-1 with TRBJ2-3; 7 positions match TRBD2. The source was CD4+ or CD8+ T cells sorted from blood, collected in a trial of the OX40 agonist ivuxolimab. The DNA of the CDR3 is TGCGCCAGCAGCCCGCAAGCGGGACGCACAGATACGCAGTATTTT. Residues: CASSPQAGRTDTQYF.